What follows describes a single T cell receptor (beta chain). No antigen is known for it. Unmatched junction bases numbered 5, after V lost 6 bases and J lost 5 bases. The CDR3 covers 14 residues. The germline CDR1 and CDR2 sequences are MNHEY and SMNVEV (reference sequence). This entry comes from a study of T cell responses to AZD1222 COVID-19 vaccine. TCRdb's table, derived via immunoSEQ multiplex PCR, lists solely in-frame clones and lacks some. The data contain 90,000 to 120,000 clones, about 85% of them seen just once; the ten biggest clones take up around 4.5%. Notes on the study in general: Vaccine-related CD4 TCRs covered spike, predominating at 160-218 and 743-854. Reportedly, nearly half the spike-specific TCRs target unmutated variant regions. Clonal diversity may have been underestimated, and the donors were mostly white British, with more females than males. Recipients of AZD1222 seropositive at baseline numbered only 6 or 7.

This specimen was peripheral blood, taken on day 0 of AZD1222 vaccination. This rearrangement joins TRBV27 to TRBJ1-5; 9 bases agree with TRBD1. This clonotype was sampled from an adult in good health. The CDR3 DNA reads TGTGCCAGCAGACCAACAGGGGGCCATCAGCCCCAGCATTTT. This encodes CASRPTGGHQPQHF.